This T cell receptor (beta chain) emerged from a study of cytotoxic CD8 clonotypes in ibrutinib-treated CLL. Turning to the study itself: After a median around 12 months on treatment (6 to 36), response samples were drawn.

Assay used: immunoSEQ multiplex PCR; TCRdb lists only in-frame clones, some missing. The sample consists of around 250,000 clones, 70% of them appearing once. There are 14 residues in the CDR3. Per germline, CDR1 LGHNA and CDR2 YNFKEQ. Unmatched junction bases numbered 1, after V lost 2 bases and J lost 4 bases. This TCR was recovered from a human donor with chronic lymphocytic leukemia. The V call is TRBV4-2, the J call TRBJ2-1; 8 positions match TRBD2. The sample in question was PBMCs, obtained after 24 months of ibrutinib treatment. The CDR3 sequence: CASSQTSGYNEQFF. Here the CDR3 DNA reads TGTGCCAGCAGCCAAACTAGCGGATACAATGAGCAGTTCTTC.